The 5 T cell receptor beta chains listed next were all sequenced from one sample in a study of T cells after posttransplantation cyclophosphamide. The assay was immunoSEQ multiplex PCR, and TCRdb's table has in-frame clones only and misses some. Of more than 60,000 clones in the sample, about 93% were seen once. The source material was PBMCs. These receptors all come from a woman in her twenties or thirties in good health and a related stem cell transplant donor.

This sequence joins TRBV18 and TRBJ2-7; D ambiguous. Germline-derived CDR1 and CDR2 are KGHSH and LQKENI. V was clipped by 3 bases and J by 1 base, with 10 bases between them. This CDR3 has 14 amino acids. CDR3 DNA sequence: TGTGCCAGCTCACCCAGCCCGGTTTCCTACGAGCAGTACTTC. Amino acids: CASSPSPVSYEQYF.

The chain links TRBV18 to TRBJ2-7, with 7 bases identical to TRBD2. CDR1 KGHSH and CDR2 LQKENI come from the germline V gene. CDR3 size: 14 residues. Losses at the gene ends were 5 bases for V and 6 bases for J; bases not matched to a gene: 10. The CDR3 here is CASSLGGGRTEQYF. As DNA, the CDR3 is TGTGCCAGCTCATTGGGGGGAGGGCGTACCGAGCAGTACTTC.

The chain joins TRBV19 to TRBJ1-4; TRBD1 matches at 7 bases. With 8 bases clipped from V and 4 bases from J, the junction kept 4 bases outside the gene matches. Looked up from germline, CDR1 is LNHDA and CDR2 is SQIVND (reference sequence). The CDR3 is 13 amino acids. The CDR3 sequence is CASSTGNNEKLFF. In DNA, the CDR3 is TGTGCCAGTTCGACAGGGAATAATGAAAAACTGTTTTTT.

This chain joins TRBV7-2 and TRBJ2-2; D is perhaps TRBD1 (6 bases). Deletions cut 5 bases from V and 5 bases from J, with 15 bases between. The CDR3 runs 15 residues. Germline CDR1 reads SGHTA; CDR2 reads FQGNSA. CDR3 DNA: TGTGCCAGCAGCGCAACTACAGGGTCAACCGGGGAGCTGTTTTTT. It codes for CASSATTGSTGELFF.

The chain recombines TRBV14 with TRBJ1-2; D not certain. The CDR3 has 14 residues. Germline CDR1 SGHDN, CDR2 FVKESK. V was cut by 2 bases and J by 5 bases, with 12 bases left in between. CDR3 in amino acids: CASSQWSGRYGYTF. The CDR3 DNA reads as TGTGCCAGCAGCCAATGGTCAGGCCGATATGGCTACACCTTC.